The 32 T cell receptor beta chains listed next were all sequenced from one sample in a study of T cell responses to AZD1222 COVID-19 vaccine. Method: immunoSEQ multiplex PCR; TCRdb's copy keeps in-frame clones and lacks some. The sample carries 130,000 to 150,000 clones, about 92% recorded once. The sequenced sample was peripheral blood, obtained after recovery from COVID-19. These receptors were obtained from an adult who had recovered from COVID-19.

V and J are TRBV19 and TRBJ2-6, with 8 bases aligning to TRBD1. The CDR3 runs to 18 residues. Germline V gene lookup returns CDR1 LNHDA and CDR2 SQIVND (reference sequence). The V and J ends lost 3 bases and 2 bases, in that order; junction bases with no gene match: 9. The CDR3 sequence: CASSIGQGSLTGANVLTF. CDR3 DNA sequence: TGTGCCAGTAGTATTGGACAGGGAAGCCTCACTGGGGCCAACGTCCTGACTTTC.

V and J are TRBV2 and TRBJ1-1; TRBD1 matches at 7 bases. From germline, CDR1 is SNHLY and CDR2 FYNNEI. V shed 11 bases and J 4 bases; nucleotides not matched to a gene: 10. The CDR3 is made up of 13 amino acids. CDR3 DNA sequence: TGTGCCTCCGATCGACAGGGTACCACTGAAGCTTTCTTT. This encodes CASDRQGTTEAFF.

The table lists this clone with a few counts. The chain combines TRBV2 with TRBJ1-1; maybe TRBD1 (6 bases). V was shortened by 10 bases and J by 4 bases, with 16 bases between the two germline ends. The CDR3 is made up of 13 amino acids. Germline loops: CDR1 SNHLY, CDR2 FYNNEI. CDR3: CATQYRDGTEAFF. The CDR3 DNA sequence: TGTGCCACACAGTACAGGGATGGCACTGAAGCTTTCTTT.

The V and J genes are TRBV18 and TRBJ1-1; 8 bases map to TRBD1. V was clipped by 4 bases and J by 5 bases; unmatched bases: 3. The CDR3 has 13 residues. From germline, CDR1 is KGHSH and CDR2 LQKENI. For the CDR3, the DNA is TGTGCCAGCTCACTTCAGGGGGCGACTGAAGCTTTCTTT. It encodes CASSLQGATEAFF.

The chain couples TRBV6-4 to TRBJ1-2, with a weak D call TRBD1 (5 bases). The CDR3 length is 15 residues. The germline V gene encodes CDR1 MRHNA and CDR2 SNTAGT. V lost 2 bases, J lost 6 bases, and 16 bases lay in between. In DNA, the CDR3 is TGTGCCAGCAGTGACGGGACGGACGTTAGCAATGGCTACACCTTC. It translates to CASSDGTDVSNGYTF.

CDR3 sequence: CASSLRTGLTGELFF. In DNA form, the CDR3 reads TGTGCCAGCAGCCTAAGGACAGGGTTGACCGGGGAGCTGTTTTTT. The chain joins TRBV28 to TRBJ2-2; 8 nucleotides align to TRBD1. CDR3 length equals 15 residues. CDR1 is MDHEN and CDR2 is SYDVKM in the germline V gene. V was clipped by 6 bases and J by 5 bases; unmatched bases: 8. The full variable domain, in which reference TRBV28 and TRBJ2-2 provide the parts outside the CDR3, is DVKVTQSSRYLVKRTGEKVFLECVQDMDHENMFWYRQDPGLGLRLIYFSYDVKMKEKGDIPEGYSVSREKKERFSLILESASTNQTSMYLCASSLRTGLTGELFFGEGSRLTVL.

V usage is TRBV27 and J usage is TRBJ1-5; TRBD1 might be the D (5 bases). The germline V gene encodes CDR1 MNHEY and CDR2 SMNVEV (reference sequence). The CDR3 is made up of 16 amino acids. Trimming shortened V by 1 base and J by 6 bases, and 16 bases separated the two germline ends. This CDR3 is CASSLFSRQGSQPQHF. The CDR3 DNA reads TGTGCCAGCAGTTTATTTTCCAGGCAGGGAAGTCAGCCCCAGCATTTT.

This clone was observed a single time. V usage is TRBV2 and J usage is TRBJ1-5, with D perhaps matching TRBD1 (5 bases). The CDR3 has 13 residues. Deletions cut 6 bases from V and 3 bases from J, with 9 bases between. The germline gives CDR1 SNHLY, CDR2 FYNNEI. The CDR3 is CASRWGNNQPQHF. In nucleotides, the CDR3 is TGTGCCAGCAGATGGGGGAACAATCAGCCCCAGCATTTT.

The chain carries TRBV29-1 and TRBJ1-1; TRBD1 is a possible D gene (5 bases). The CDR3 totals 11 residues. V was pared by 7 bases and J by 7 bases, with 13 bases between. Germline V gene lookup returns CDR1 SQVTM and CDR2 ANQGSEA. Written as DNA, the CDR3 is TGCAGCGCACCGGGACGGAGTGAAGCTTTCTTT. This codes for CSAPGRSEAFF.

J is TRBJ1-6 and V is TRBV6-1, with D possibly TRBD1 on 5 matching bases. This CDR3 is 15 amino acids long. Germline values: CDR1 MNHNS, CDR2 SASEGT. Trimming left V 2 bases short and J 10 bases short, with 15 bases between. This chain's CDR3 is CASSEKGDGMSPLHF. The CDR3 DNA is TGTGCCAGCAGTGAAAAAGGGGACGGAATGTCACCCCTCCACTTT.

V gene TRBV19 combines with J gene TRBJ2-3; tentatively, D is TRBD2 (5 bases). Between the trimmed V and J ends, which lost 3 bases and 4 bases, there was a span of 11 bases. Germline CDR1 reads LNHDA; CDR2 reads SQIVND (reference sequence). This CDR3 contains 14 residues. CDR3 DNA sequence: TGTGCCAGTAGTATTGGAGGAGATCCAGATACGCAGTATTTT. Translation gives CASSIGGDPDTQYF.

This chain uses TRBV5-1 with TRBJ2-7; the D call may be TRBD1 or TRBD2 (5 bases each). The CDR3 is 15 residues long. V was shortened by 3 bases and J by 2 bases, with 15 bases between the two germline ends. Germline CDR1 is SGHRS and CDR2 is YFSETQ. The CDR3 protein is CASSSSGPRPYEQYF. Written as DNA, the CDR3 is TGCGCCAGCAGCTCGTCGGGGCCTCGGCCCTACGAGCAGTACTTC.

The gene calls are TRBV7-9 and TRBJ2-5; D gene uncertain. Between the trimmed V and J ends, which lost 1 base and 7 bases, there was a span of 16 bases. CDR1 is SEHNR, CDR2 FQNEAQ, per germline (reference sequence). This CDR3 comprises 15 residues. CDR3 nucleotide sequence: TGTGCCAGCAGCTTAGGTGCAGAGAACTTAGGGACCCAGTACTTC. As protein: CASSLGAENLGTQYF.

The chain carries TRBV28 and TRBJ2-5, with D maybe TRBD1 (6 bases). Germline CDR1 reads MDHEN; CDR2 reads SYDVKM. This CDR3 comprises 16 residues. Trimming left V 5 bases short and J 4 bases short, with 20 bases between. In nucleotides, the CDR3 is TGTGCCAGCAGTCGGCCACAGGGTCTTCGAGGAGAGACCCAGTACTTC. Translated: CASSRPQGLRGETQYF.

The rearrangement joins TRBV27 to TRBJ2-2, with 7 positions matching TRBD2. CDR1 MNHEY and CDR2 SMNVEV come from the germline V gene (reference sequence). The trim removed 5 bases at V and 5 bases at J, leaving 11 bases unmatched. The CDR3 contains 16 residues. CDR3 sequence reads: CASSPPSQGGTGELFF. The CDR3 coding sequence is TGTGCCAGCAGTCCACCTAGCCAGGGAGGGACCGGGGAGCTGTTTTTT.

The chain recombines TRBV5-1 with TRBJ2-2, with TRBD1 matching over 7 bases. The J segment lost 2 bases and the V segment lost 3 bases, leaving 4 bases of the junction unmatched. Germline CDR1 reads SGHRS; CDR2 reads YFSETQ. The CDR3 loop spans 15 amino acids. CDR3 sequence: CASSSGTVNTGELFF. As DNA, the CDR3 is TGCGCCAGCAGCTCCGGGACAGTCAACACCGGGGAGCTGTTTTTT.

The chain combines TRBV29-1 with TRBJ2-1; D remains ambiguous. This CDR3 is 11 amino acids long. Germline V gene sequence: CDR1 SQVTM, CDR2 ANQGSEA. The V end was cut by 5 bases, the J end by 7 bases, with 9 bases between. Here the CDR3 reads CSVSLVNEQFF. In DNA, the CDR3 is TGCAGCGTTTCCCTCGTTAATGAGCAGTTCTTC.

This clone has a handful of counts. This CDR3 is CASSSSLAGGPREQYF. As DNA, the CDR3 is TGTGCCAGCAGCTCATCCCTAGCGGGAGGGCCTCGGGAGCAGTACTTC. The chain employs TRBV5-4 and TRBJ2-7, with 12 bases fitting TRBD2. With V trimmed by 3 bases and J by 7 bases, 11 bases remained unmatched. The CDR3 totals 16 residues. The germline V gene encodes CDR1 SGHNT and CDR2 YYREEE (reference sequence).

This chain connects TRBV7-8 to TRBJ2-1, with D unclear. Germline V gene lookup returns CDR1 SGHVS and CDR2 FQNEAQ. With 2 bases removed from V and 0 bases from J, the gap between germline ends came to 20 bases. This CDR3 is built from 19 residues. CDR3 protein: CASSLWTLPPRSSYNEQFF. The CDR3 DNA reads TGTGCCAGCAGCTTATGGACCCTTCCTCCCCGCAGCTCCTACAATGAGCAGTTCTTC.

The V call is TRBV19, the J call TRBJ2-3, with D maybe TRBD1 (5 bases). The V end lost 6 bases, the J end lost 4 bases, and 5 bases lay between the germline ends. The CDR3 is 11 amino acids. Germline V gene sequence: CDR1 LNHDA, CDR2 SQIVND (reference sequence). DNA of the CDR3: TGTGCCAGTAGAGGGGCAGATACGCAGTATTTT. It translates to CASRGADTQYF. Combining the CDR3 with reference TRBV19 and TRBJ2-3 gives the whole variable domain DGGITQSPKYLFRKEGQNVTLSCEQNLNHDAMYWYRQDPGQGLRLIYYSQIVNDFQKGDIAEGYSVSREKKESFPLTVTSAQKNPTAFYLCASRGADTQYFGPGTRLTVL.

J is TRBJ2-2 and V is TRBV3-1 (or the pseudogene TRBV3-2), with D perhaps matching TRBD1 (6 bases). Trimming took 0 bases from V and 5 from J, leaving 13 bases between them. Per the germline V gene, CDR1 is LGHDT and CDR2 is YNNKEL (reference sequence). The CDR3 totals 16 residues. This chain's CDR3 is CASSQEGAIGTGELFF. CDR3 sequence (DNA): TGTGCCAGCAGCCAAGAGGGGGCGATAGGGACCGGGGAGCTGTTTTTT.

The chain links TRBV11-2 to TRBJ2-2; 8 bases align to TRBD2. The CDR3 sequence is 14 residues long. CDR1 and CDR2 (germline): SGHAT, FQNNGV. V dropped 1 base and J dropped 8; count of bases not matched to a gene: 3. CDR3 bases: TGTGCCAGCAGCTTAGCGGGAGGGCGAGGGGAGCTGTTTTTT. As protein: CASSLAGGRGELFF.

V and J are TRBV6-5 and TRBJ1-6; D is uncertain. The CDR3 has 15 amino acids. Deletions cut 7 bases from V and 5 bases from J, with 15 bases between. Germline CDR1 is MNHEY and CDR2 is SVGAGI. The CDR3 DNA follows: TGTGCCAGCACGTCGGAGGGAGTAAATAATTCACCCCTCCACTTT. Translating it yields CASTSEGVNNSPLHF.

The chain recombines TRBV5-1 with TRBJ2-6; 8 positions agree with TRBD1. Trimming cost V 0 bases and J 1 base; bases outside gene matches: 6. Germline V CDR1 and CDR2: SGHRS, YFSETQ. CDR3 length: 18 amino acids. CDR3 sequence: CASSLAGQGRSGANVLTF. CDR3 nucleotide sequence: TGCGCCAGCAGCTTGGCTGGACAGGGCAGGTCTGGGGCCAACGTCCTGACTTTC.

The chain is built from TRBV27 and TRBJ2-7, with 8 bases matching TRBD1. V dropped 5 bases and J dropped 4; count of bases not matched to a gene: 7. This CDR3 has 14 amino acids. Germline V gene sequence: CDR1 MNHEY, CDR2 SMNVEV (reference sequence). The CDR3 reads CASSLTGGLYEQYF. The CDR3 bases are TGTGCCAGCAGTCTTACAGGGGGGCTGTACGAGCAGTACTTC.

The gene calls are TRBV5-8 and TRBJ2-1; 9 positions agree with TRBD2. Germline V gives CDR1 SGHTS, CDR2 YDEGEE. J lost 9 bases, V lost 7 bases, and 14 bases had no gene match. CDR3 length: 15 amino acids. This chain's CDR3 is CASLPGAGGSGEQFF. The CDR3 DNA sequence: TGTGCCAGCCTTCCCGGTGCGGGAGGGAGCGGTGAGCAGTTCTTC.

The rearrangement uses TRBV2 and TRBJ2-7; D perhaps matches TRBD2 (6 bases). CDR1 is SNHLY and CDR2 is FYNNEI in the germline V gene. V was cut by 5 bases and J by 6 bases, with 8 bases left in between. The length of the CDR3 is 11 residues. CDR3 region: CASSRGFEQYF. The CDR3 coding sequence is TGTGCCAGCAGTCGGGGGTTCGAGCAGTACTTC.

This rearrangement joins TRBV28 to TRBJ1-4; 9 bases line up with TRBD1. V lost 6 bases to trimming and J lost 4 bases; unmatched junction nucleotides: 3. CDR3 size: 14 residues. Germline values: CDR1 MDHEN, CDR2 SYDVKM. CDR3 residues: CASRPGQGNEKLFF. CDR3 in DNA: TGTGCCAGCAGACCGGGACAGGGTAATGAAAAACTGTTTTTT.

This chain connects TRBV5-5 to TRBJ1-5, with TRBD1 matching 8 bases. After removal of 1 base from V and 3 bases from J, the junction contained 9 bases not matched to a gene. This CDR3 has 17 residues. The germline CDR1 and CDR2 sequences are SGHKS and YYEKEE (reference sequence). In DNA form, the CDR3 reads TGTGCCAGCAGCTTGTCCTGGACAGGGATATCCAATCAGCCCCAGCATTTT. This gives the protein CASSLSWTGISNQPQHF.

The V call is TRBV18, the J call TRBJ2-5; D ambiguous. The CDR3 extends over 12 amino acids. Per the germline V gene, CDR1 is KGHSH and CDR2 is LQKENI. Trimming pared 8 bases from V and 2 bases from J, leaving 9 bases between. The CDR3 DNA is TGTGCCAGCAGGGCTCCTCAAGAGACCCAGTACTTC. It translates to CASRAPQETQYF.

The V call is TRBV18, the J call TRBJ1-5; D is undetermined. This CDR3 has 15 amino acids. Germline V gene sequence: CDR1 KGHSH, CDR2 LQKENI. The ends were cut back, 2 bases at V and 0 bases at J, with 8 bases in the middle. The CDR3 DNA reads TGTGCCAGCTCACCAAGGGCCGATAGCAATCAGCCCCAGCATTTT. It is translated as CASSPRADSNQPQHF. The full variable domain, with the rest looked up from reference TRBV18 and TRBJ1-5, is NAGVMQNPRHLVRRRGQEARLRCSPMKGHSHVYWYRQLPEEGLKFMVYLQKENIIDESGMPKERFSAEFPKEGPSILRIQQVVRGDSAAYFCASSPRADSNQPQHFGDGTRLSIL.

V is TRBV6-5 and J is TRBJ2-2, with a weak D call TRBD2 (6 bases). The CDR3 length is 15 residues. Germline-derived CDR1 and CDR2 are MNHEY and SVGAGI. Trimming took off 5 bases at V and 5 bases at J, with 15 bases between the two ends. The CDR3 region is CASSITGLETGELFF. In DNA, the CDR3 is TGTGCCAGCAGTATCACGGGACTCGAGACCGGGGAGCTGTTTTTT.